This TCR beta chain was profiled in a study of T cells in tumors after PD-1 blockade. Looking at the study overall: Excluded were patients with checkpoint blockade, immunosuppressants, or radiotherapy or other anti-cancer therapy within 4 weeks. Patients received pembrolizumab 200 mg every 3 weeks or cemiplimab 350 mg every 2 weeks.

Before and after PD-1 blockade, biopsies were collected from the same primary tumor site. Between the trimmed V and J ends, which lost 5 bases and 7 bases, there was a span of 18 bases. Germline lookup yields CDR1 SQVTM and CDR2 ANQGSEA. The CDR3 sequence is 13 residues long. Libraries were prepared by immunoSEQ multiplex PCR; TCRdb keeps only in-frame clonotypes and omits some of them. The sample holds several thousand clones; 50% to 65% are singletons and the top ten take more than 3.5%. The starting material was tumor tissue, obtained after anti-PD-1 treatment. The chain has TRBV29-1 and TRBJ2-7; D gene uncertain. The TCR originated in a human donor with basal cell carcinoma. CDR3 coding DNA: TGCAGCGTTCTTAGGCCCGACCGTGAAGAGCAGTACTTC. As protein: CSVLRPDREEQYF.